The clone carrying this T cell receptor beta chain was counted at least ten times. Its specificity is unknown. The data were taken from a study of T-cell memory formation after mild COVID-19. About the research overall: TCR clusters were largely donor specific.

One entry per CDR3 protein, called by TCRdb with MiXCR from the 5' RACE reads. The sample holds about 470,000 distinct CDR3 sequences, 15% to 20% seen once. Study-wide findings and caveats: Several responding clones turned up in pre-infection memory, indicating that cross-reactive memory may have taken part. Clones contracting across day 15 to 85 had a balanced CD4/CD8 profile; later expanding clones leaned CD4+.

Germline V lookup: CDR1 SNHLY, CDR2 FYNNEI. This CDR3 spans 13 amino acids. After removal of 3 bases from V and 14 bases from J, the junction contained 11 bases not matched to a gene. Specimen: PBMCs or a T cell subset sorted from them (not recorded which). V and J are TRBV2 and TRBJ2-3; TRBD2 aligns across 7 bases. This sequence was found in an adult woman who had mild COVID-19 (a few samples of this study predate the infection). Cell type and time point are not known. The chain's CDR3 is CASSEGNSGLRYF. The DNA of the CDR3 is TGTGCCAGCAGTGAGGGGAATAGCGGGTTAAGGTATTTT.